This T cell receptor beta chain was recovered during a study of blood T cell repertoires in COVID-19. Overall study: Acute-phase and convalescent COVID-19 samples originated in the United States, Italy and Spain.

The germline V gene has CDR1 SNHLY and CDR2 FYNNEI. J was trimmed by 5 bases and V by 6 bases; bases with no gene match: 1. This CDR3 contains 12 residues. Repertoires were generated with immunoSEQ multiplex PCR, while TCRdb's copy carries only in-frame clones and drops some. The table lists approximately 180,000 clones, 82% of them singletons, with 4.5% to 6.5% in the top ten. The specimen sequenced was PBMCs or T cells enriched from blood (not recorded which). This chain links TRBV2 with TRBJ2-1; 7 positions agree with TRBD1. This clonotype originated in a woman aged 55-75 years with acute COVID-19. CDR3 in amino acids: CASRDRHNEQFF. Here the CDR3 DNA reads TGTGCCAGCAGGGACAGGCACAATGAGCAGTTCTTC.